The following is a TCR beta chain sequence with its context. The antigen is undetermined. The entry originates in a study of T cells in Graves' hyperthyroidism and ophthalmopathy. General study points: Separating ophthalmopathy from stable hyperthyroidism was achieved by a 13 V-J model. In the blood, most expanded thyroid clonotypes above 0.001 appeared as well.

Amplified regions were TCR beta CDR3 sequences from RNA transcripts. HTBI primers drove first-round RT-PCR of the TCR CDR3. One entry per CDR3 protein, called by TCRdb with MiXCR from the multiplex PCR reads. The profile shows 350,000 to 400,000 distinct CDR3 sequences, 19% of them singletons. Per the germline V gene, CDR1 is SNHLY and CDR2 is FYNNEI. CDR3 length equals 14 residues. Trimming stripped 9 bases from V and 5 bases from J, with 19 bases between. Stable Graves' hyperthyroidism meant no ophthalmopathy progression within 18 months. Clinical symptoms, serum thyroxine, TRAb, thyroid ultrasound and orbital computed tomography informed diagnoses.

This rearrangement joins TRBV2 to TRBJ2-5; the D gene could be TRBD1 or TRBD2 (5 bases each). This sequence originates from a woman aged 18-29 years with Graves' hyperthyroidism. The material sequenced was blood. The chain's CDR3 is CASPRDLPRETQYF. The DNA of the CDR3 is TGTGCCAGTCCCCGGGACCTACCGAGGGAGACCCAGTACTTC.